This entry describes one T cell receptor (beta chain). Which antigen it targets is not known. No per-base quality is available; no much larger clone lies one base away. In this study, focal radiation therapy paired with CTLA-4 blockade (ipilimumab) was tested in patients who had chemo-refractory metastatic non-small-cell lung cancer. Libraries were prepared through the immunoSEQ multiplex PCR assay. TCRdb provides this immuneACCESS table in a form limited to in-frame rearrangements. Some clones are lacking; in checked studies, under half of them reflect an unresolved V gene, and why the rest are absent is not known. The sample includes more than 35,000 clones, with roughly 85% observed a single time. The ten largest clones take up about 5.3% of the sample. V loses 5 bases, J loses 1 base, and the germline ends lie 10 bases apart. There are 14 amino acids in the CDR3, from cysteine to phenylalanine inclusive. This entry keeps only the CDR3 DNA: 42 bases, framed from base 1. Based on the germline V gene (reference sequence), the CDR1 and CDR2 sequences are MNHEY and SMNVEV.

The source of the sample is a study of radiotherapy plus CTLA-4 blockade in lung cancer (dated by TCRdb to the late 2010s). About the investigation overall: Among the enrolled patients, roughly 19% had an objective response, and less than 40% reached disease control. The research as a whole found: After treatment with radiotherapy and ipilimumab, TCR clones that originated in tumors expanded in peripheral blood. The strongest predictors of response, as reported, were early dynamic changes in blood T cell clones along with a rise in serum interferon-beta after radiation.

The clonotype was recovered from a human donor with non-small cell lung cancer who had stable disease on radiotherapy plus ipilimumab. The chain was built from TRBV27 and TRBJ2-3; no D gene is confidently identified. Here the sequenced sample was peripheral blood, taken from a patient treated with radiotherapy plus ipilimumab. The DNA reads as follows: TGTGCCAGCAGTCCCCCCCCAGGCACAGATACGCAGTATTTT. It translates to CASSPPPGTDTQYF.